This entry lists 32 T cell receptor beta chains sequenced from one sample in a study of T cell responses to AZD1222 COVID-19 vaccine. Libraries were prepared by immunoSEQ multiplex PCR; TCRdb keeps only in-frame clonotypes and omits some of them. The data contain more than 100,000 clones, approximately 85% of them singletons. The starting material was peripheral blood, obtained 28 days after the second dose of the MenACWY control vaccine. The receptors derive from an adult who received the MenACWY meningococcal vaccine as a control.

The chain employs TRBV10-3 and TRBJ1-2; no clear D. Per germline, CDR1 ENHRY and CDR2 SYGVKD. The ends were cut back, 8 bases at V and 7 bases at J, with 11 bases in the middle. CDR3 length: 11 residues. The CDR3 region has the DNA TGTGCCATCTCTGCCAGTCTTGGCTACACCTTC. It specifies CAISASLGYTF.

The V and J genes are TRBV6-5 and TRBJ1-2, with TRBD1 identical over 9 bases. V lost 8 bases and J lost 8; bases outside the gene matches: 3. CDR1 and CDR2 from the germline V gene are MNHEY and SVGAGI. This CDR3 is built from 11 residues. Written as DNA, the CDR3 is TGTGCCAGCGGGACAGGGAGGGGCTACACCTTC. As protein: CASGTGRGYTF.

The CDR3 DNA follows: TGTGCCAGCAGATTGGAGGCAGATACGCAGTATTTT. It translates to CASRLEADTQYF. V gene TRBV11-1 combines with J gene TRBJ2-3; D possibly corresponds to TRBD2 (5 bases). The CDR3 consists of 12 residues. CDR1 and CDR2 (germline): SGHAT, FQDESV (reference sequence). Trimming removed 6 bases from V and 4 bases from J, with 8 bases in between.

This clone was observed a single time. This chain links TRBV2 with TRBJ1-6; D ambiguous. The germline gives CDR1 SNHLY, CDR2 FYNNEI. The CDR3 contains 12 residues. Trimming shortened V by 5 bases and J by 6 bases, and 5 bases separated the two germline ends. The CDR3 DNA sequence: TGTGCCAGCAGTACTCCTAATTCACCCCTCCACTTT. This codes for CASSTPNSPLHF.

The genes are TRBV6-2 or TRBV6-3 and TRBJ1-1, with D unresolved. CDR3 length equals 14 residues. V was shortened by 2 bases and J by 6 bases, with 13 bases between the two germline ends. Germline values: CDR1 MNHEY, CDR2 SVGEGT. The CDR3, as DNA: TGTGCCAGCAGTTACAGGCTGCCGAGGGCTGAAGCTTTCTTT. It codes for CASSYRLPRAEAFF.

The chain carries TRBV6-4 and TRBJ2-3; no clear D. Trimming shortened V by 4 bases and J by 0 bases, and 8 bases separated the two germline ends. CDR3 length equals 14 residues. CDR1 and CDR2 from the germline V gene are MRHNA and SNTAGT. The chain's CDR3 is CASSVDSSTDTQYF. The CDR3 bases are TGTGCCAGCAGTGTCGATTCTAGCACAGATACGCAGTATTTT.

This clone was picked up one time. V usage is TRBV28 and J usage is TRBJ1-1; D uncertain. The CDR3 contains 15 residues. Germline assignment: CDR1 MDHEN and CDR2 SYDVKM. V dropped 8 bases and J dropped 0 bases, with 16 bases sitting between them. The CDR3 sequence: CASPPNPTMNTEAFF. In nucleotides, the CDR3 is TGTGCCAGCCCCCCCAACCCCACCATGAACACTGAAGCTTTCTTT.

The chain uses TRBV27 and TRBJ2-3, with a possible D match to TRBD1 (6 bases). The germline V gene has CDR1 MNHEY and CDR2 SMNVEV (reference sequence). V lost 5 bases and J lost 2, with 14 bases in between. CDR3 length: 15 amino acids. CDR3 DNA sequence: TGTGCCAGCAGTCTCTTACAGGGTTACACAGATACGCAGTATTTT. Translation gives CASSLLQGYTDTQYF.

The rearrangement joins TRBV6-1 to TRBJ1-2, with TRBD1 identical over 10 bases. The CDR3 length is 15 residues. Per germline, CDR1 MNHNS and CDR2 SASEGT. V gave up 0 bases and J gave up 7 bases; unmatched junction bases: 5. This CDR3 is CASSEASGQGFGYTF. The DNA of the CDR3 is TGTGCCAGCAGTGAAGCTTCGGGACAGGGGTTTGGCTACACCTTC.

The rearrangement joins TRBV5-1 to TRBJ1-2; D remains unclear. Trimming left V 4 bases short and J 1 base short, with 17 bases between. The CDR3 totals 16 residues. CDR1 is SGHRS and CDR2 is YFSETQ in the germline V gene. The CDR3 bases are TGCGCCAGCAGCCGCTTAACCGGAAATCTTAACTATGGCTACACCTTC. Amino acids: CASSRLTGNLNYGYTF.

The chain carries TRBV10-3 and TRBJ2-1; D unclear. The CDR3 has 14 residues. The V gene lost 10 bases and the J gene lost 6 bases, with 19 bases spanning the gap. Per the germline V gene, CDR1 is ENHRY and CDR2 is SYGVKD. For the CDR3, the DNA is TGTGCCACCGAGCCCCACAGCCCGGGCAATGAGCAGTTCTTC. Residues: CATEPHSPGNEQFF.

This chain connects TRBV27 to TRBJ2-7; D may be TRBD2 (5 bases). The germline V gene encodes CDR1 MNHEY and CDR2 SMNVEV (reference sequence). The length of the CDR3 is 15 residues. Trimming pared 1 base from V and 2 bases from J, leaving 12 bases between. CDR3 in amino acids: CASSLWAGDAYEQYF. In DNA, the CDR3 is TGTGCCAGCAGTTTATGGGCGGGCGATGCCTACGAGCAGTACTTC.

This clone is a singleton in its sample. The CDR3 sequence: CAWSRDSNQPQHF. In DNA form, the CDR3 reads TGTGCCTGGAGTAGGGATAGCAATCAGCCCCAGCATTTT. This chain connects TRBV30 to TRBJ1-5; D not resolved. V was pared by 2 bases and J by 0 bases, with 5 bases between. Germline CDR1 is GTSNPN and CDR2 is SVGIG (reference sequence). The CDR3 is 13 amino acids. The variable domain in full, completed from reference TRBV30 and TRBJ1-5, reads SQTIHQWPATLVQPVGSPLSLECTVEGTSNPNLYWYRQAAGRGLQLLFYSVGIGQISSEVPQNLSASRPQDRQFILSSKKLLLSDSGFYLCAWSRDSNQPQHFGDGTRLSIL.

J is TRBJ1-5 and V is TRBV12-3 or TRBV12-4; tentatively, D is TRBD1 (5 bases). V was clipped by 6 bases and J by 7 bases, with 13 bases between them. This CDR3 contains 13 residues. Here the CDR3 reads CASSQDGGQPQHF. Written as DNA, the CDR3 is TGTGCCAGCAGCCAAGACGGGGGACAGCCCCAGCATTTT.

J is TRBJ2-1 and V is TRBV29-1; the D is unclear. The CDR3 covers 11 residues. V lost 1 base and J lost 7, with 5 bases in between. Germline V lookup: CDR1 SQVTM, CDR2 ANQGSEA. The DNA of the CDR3 is TGCAGCGTTGAAGTAGGGAATGAGCAGTTCTTC. It encodes CSVEVGNEQFF.

The V gene is TRBV12-5, the J gene TRBJ1-5, with D unresolved. The CDR3 runs to 11 residues. V gave up 0 bases and J gave up 11 bases, with 5 bases separating them. Looked up from germline, CDR1 is LGHNT and CDR2 is FRNRAP. CDR3 region: CASGLVDAQHF. The CDR3 coding sequence is TGTGCTAGTGGTTTGGTAGACGCCCAGCATTTT.

The V and J genes are TRBV6-5 and TRBJ2-7; TRBD2 aligns across 8 bases. The CDR3 consists of 14 residues. V lost 8 bases to trimming and J lost 4 bases; unmatched junction nucleotides: 10. Germline CDR1 and CDR2: MNHEY and SVGAGI. The CDR3 is CASPKTASGYEQYF. DNA of the CDR3: TGTGCCAGCCCGAAGACGGCTAGCGGGTACGAGCAGTACTTC.

The V gene is TRBV27, the J gene TRBJ2-3; 8 bases line up with TRBD2. The CDR3 is made up of 16 amino acids. The germline CDR1 and CDR2 sequences are MNHEY and SMNVEV (reference sequence). The V segment lost 5 bases and the J segment 1 base; nucleotides outside the gene matches: 8. CDR3 nucleotides: TGTGCCAGCAGTCCATGGCGGGGGGCGGGCACAGATACGCAGTATTTT. Amino acid sequence: CASSPWRGAGTDTQYF.

This chain joins TRBV7-9 and TRBJ1-2; 7 bases map to TRBD1. Per the germline V gene, CDR1 is SEHNR and CDR2 is FQNEAQ (reference sequence). CDR3 length equals 16 residues. V lost 5 bases and J lost 2; bases outside the gene matches: 11. The DNA of the CDR3 is TGTGCCAGCAGCCCGGCCAGGGGGGCACCCAACTATGGCTACACCTTC. Translating gives CASSPARGAPNYGYTF.

The chain has TRBV7-2 and TRBJ2-2; weak D call: TRBD2 (5 bases). CDR3 size: 13 residues. Germline loops: CDR1 SGHTA, CDR2 FQGNSA. Trimming left V 4 bases short and J 6 bases short, with 9 bases between. Here the CDR3 reads CASSSGAAGELFF. CDR3 in DNA: TGTGCCAGCAGCTCTGGAGCGGCCGGGGAGCTGTTTTTT.

In its sample, this clone was seen a few times. The chain has TRBV6-5 and TRBJ2-3; 8 bases match TRBD2. CDR1 and CDR2 (germline): MNHEY, SVGAGI. V dropped 6 bases and J dropped 1; count of bases not matched to a gene: 6. CDR3 length: 15 amino acids. The CDR3 reads CASRNSGAGTDTQYF. The CDR3 nucleotides are TGTGCCAGCAGGAATAGCGGGGCTGGCACAGATACGCAGTATTTT.

The chain has TRBV28 and TRBJ1-4; D gene unclear. Trimming cost V 5 bases and J 5 bases, with 12 bases left between them. The CDR3 covers 14 residues. In germline, CDR1 is MDHEN, CDR2 SYDVKM. Written as DNA, the CDR3 is TGTGCCAGCAGTAGAGGGTCCGTGAATGAAAAACTGTTTTTT. It specifies CASSRGSVNEKLFF.

CDR3 nucleotide sequence: TGTGCCAGCAGCTTAATAAATGAGCAGTTCTTC. The encoded protein is CASSLINEQFF. The chain joins TRBV7-9 to TRBJ2-1; D is ambiguous. The CDR3 extends over 11 amino acids. Deletions cut 2 bases from V and 7 bases from J, with 3 bases between. Germline assignment: CDR1 SEHNR and CDR2 FQNEAQ (reference sequence).

In DNA, the CDR3 is TGTGCCAGTAGTATAAGGACAGGGGGCGACGAAAAACTGTTTTTT. Amino acid sequence: CASSIRTGGDEKLFF. V is TRBV19 and J is TRBJ1-4; 11 nucleotides align to TRBD1. Germline assignment: CDR1 LNHDA and CDR2 SQIVND (reference sequence). The CDR3 extends over 15 amino acids. Germline trimming cut 2 bases from V and 8 bases from J; bases unmatched to any gene: 4.

On this clone: Other DNA sequences of this sample code for an identical CDR3. The chain joins TRBV10-3 to TRBJ1-2; weak D call: TRBD1 (5 bases). With 0 bases removed from V and 4 bases from J, the gap between germline ends came to 9 bases. The length of the CDR3 is 14 residues. Per the germline V gene, CDR1 is ENHRY and CDR2 is SYGVKD. CDR3 sequence reads: CAISESGGSYGYTF. CDR3 DNA sequence: TGTGCCATCAGTGAGTCTGGGGGAAGCTATGGCTACACCTTC.

V usage is TRBV3-1 (or the pseudogene TRBV3-2) and J usage is TRBJ1-2; weak D call: TRBD1 (5 bases). Germline-derived CDR1 and CDR2 are LGHDT and YNNKEL (reference sequence). The CDR3 is made up of 13 amino acids. Trimming took off 7 bases at V and 3 bases at J, with 12 bases between the two ends. CDR3 sequence reads: CASNTWGDYGYTF. CDR3 DNA sequence: TGTGCCAGCAACACTTGGGGGGACTATGGCTACACCTTC.

The chain carries TRBV28 and TRBJ1-2, with unresolved D. V was cut by 5 bases and J by 3 bases, with 13 bases left in between. This CDR3 is built from 14 residues. The germline CDR1 and CDR2 sequences are MDHEN and SYDVKM. In DNA form, the CDR3 reads TGTGCCAGCAGTGGTCCGGTGACTTACTATGGCTACACCTTC. It specifies CASSGPVTYYGYTF.

The chain uses TRBV9 and TRBJ1-1; the match to TRBD1 covers 8 bases. CDR1 SGDLS and CDR2 YYNGEE come from the germline V gene. The CDR3 runs 17 residues. Losses at the gene ends were 3 bases for V and 5 bases for J; bases not matched to a gene: 15. The CDR3 sequence: CASSANTGGPPRTEAFF. The DNA for the CDR3 is TGTGCCAGCAGCGCCAATACAGGGGGACCTCCTCGGACTGAAGCTTTCTTT. Together with reference TRBV9 and TRBJ1-1, the CDR3 gives the full variable domain: DSGVTQTPKHLITATGQRVTLRCSPRSGDLSVYWYQQSLDQGLQFLIQYYNGEERAKGNILERFSAQQFPDLHSELNLSSLELGDSALYFCASSANTGGPPRTEAFFGQGTRLTVV.

This chain links TRBV27 with TRBJ2-3; D perhaps matches TRBD1 (5 bases). The ends were cut back, 8 bases at V and 9 bases at J, with 15 bases in the middle. Germline V gene sequence: CDR1 MNHEY, CDR2 SMNVEV (reference sequence). The CDR3 has 12 residues. In nucleotides, the CDR3 is TGTGCCAGCGGCTCGAGACAGTCAACGCAGTATTTT. Its translation is CASGSRQSTQYF.

The genes are TRBV27 and TRBJ1-1; 8 bases are shared with TRBD1. The junction had 7 bases not matched to a gene; V was cut back by 8 bases and J by 5 bases. This CDR3 comprises 13 residues. The V gene's germline CDR1 is MNHEY and CDR2 SMNVEV (reference sequence). CDR3: CASRGQGKTEAFF. The DNA of the CDR3 is TGTGCCAGCCGTGGACAGGGAAAAACTGAAGCTTTCTTT.

The rearrangement links TRBV6-5 to TRBJ1-6; a possible D gene is TRBD1 (5 bases). The V end lost 2 bases, the J end lost 10 bases, and 18 bases lay between the germline ends. Germline CDR1 is MNHEY and CDR2 is SVGAGI. The CDR3 is 16 residues long. Here the CDR3 reads CASSYSRSEGWSPLHF. In nucleotides, the CDR3 is TGTGCCAGCAGTTACAGCCGCTCAGAGGGGTGGTCACCCCTCCACTTT.

The sample holds a few counts of this clone. This chain uses TRBV10-2 with TRBJ1-5; 9 nucleotides match TRBD1. The CDR3 runs 13 residues. Trimming removed 9 bases from V and 6 bases from J; junction bases left unmatched: 6. From germline, CDR1 is WSHSY and CDR2 SAAADI. The CDR3 protein is CASRTGDSQPQHF. The CDR3 DNA follows: TGCGCCAGTAGGACAGGGGACAGTCAGCCCCAGCATTTT.